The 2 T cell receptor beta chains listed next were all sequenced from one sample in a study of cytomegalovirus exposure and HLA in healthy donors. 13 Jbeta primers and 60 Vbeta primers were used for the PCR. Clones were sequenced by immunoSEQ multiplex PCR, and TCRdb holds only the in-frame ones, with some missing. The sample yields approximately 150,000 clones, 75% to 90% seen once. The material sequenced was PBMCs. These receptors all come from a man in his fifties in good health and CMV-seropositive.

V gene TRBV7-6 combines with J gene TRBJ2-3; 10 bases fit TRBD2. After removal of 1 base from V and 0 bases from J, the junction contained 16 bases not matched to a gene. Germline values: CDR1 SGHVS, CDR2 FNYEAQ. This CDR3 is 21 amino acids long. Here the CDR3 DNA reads TGTGCCAGCAGCTTAGTCAGTGAGATAGCGGGGGGCCTCTCTAGCACAGATACGCAGTATTTT. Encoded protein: CASSLVSEIAGGLSSTDTQYF.

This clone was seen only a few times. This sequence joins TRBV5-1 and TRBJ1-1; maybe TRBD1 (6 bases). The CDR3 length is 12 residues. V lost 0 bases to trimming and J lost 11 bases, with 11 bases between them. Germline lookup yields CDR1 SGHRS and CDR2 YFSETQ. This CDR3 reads CASSLDRVIAFF. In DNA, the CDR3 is TGCGCCAGCAGCTTGGACAGGGTGATTGCTTTCTTT. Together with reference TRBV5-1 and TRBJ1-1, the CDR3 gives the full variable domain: KAGVTQTPRYLIKTRGQQVTLSCSPISGHRSVSWYQQTPGQGLQFLFEYFSETQRNKGNFPGRFSGRQFSNSRSEMNVSTLELGDSALYLCASSLDRVIAFFGQGTRLTVV.